This paragraph covers one T cell receptor (beta chain) sequence. There are a few counts of this clone. Its antigen is unknown. Per-base quality was not reported, and no clone a single base away is much larger than it. The data were obtained in a study of CD8+ T cells in alopecia areata listed by TCRdb under 2018. For the study in its entirety: The treated patients, all with moderate-to-severe alopecia areata, were enrolled in an open-label pilot trial of oral tofacitinib given at 5 to 10 mg twice daily. In both human patients and the C3H/HeJ mouse model, the study applied high-throughput TCRbeta sequencing to look at T cell clonal expansion in alopecia areata. Tofacitinib-treated patients had biopsies at baseline and at 4 and 24 weeks of treatment, with a later scalp biopsy in several patients. Clonality in the scalp was compared among normal scalp (n=4), patchy alopecia areata scalp (n=8), and alopecia totalis/universalis scalp (n=8). In humans, TCRbeta sequencing was performed on scalp tissue and on sorted CD4+ and CD8+ peripheral blood T cells from healthy controls and from patients with patchy or totalis/universalis alopecia areata. Patients received tofacitinib for 6 to 18 months and were then followed off drug for 6 months to check for delayed response and recurrence. In treated patients, disease severity was measured using the SALT score, which gives the percentage of scalp surface area affected. TCRbeta CDR3 regions were amplified by immunoSEQ multiplex PCR with 35 Vbeta forward and 13 Jbeta reverse primers. RNA was obtained with the PAXgene miRNA kit for fixed scalp, the miRNeasy kit for PBMCs, and the RNeasy kit for mouse skin.

Including the terminal cysteine and phenylalanine, the CDR3 comprises 12 residues. Only CDR3 DNA is held: 36 bases, read in frame from base 1. As encoded in the germline V gene, CDR1 is SQVTM while CDR2 is ANQGSEA. After removal of 1 base from V and 8 bases from J, the junction retains 0 bases not matched to a gene. General conclusions and limits of the study: Shared TCR sequences between patients were less evident than in mice, which may be partly attributable to HLA diversity in the patient population. Unlike mouse skin, which is dominated by gammadelta T cells, normal human skin has resident alphabeta T cells that are also sequenced, and this complicates analysis of the scalp TCR repertoire. During tofacitinib treatment, many expanded lesional clones remained in scalp and blood, and this persistence may partly explain relapse after treatment is stopped. Because the treated cohort was small and had only one nonresponder, larger studies are needed to examine links between baseline CD8+ expansion and response. Lesional scalp, especially in alopecia totalis/universalis, showed higher clonality and more expanded CD8+ clones than normal scalp, suggesting antigenic drive. Tofacitinib significantly lowered scalp clonality and the number of expanded CD8+ clones among the top 100 scalp clones.

The library was generated by the immunoSEQ multiplex PCR assay. RNA was extracted from all samples and reverse transcribed into cDNA as template for TCR sequencing. SuperScript III was used to make first-strand cDNA, primed with a 2:1 mix of oligo-dT and random hexamers. Amplification bias was assessed with a synthetic immune receptor repertoire, and residual bias was removed computationally. Turning to the authors' computational methods: Raw reads were preprocessed for error removal, and CDR3 was defined according to IMGT conventions as running from the conserved cysteine to phenylalanine. Clonality was calculated as 1 minus Shannon entropy normalized by log2 of the number of productive unique TCRs. Whether scalp clones were CD4 or CD8 was inferred by matching scalp TCRbeta sequences against CD4 and CD8 repertoires sorted from blood. TCRdb retrieved this table from immuneACCESS and kept in-frame rearrangements only. Not all clones are present; in checked studies, unresolved V genes account for under half, and no reason is known for the remainder. V and J calls plus clone size are reproduced from that table; the DNA served to infer D and trimming. This sample gives some 190,000 clones in total; approximately 50% of them show up just once. The top ten clones comprise around 9.1% of the sample.

Sample treatment or condition, as interpreted from the label and publication: oral pan-JAK inhibitor, 5-10 mg twice daily. Lesional scalp punch biopsies and peripheral blood were obtained from alopecia areata patients. PBMCs were isolated by density centrifugation and stained for CD3, CD4 and CD8, and CD4+ and CD8+ T cells were sorted on a FACSAria. Rearrangement joined TRBV29-1 to TRBJ2-1, with 9 bases aligning to TRBD2. Material: CD8+ T cells sorted from blood, obtained between weeks 51 and 54, from a patient treated with tofacitinib. The clonotype comes from a human donor with alopecia areata. CDR3 reads: CSVEGGGDEQFF. The base sequence is TGCAGCGTTGAAGGCGGGGGGGATGAGCAGTTCTTC.